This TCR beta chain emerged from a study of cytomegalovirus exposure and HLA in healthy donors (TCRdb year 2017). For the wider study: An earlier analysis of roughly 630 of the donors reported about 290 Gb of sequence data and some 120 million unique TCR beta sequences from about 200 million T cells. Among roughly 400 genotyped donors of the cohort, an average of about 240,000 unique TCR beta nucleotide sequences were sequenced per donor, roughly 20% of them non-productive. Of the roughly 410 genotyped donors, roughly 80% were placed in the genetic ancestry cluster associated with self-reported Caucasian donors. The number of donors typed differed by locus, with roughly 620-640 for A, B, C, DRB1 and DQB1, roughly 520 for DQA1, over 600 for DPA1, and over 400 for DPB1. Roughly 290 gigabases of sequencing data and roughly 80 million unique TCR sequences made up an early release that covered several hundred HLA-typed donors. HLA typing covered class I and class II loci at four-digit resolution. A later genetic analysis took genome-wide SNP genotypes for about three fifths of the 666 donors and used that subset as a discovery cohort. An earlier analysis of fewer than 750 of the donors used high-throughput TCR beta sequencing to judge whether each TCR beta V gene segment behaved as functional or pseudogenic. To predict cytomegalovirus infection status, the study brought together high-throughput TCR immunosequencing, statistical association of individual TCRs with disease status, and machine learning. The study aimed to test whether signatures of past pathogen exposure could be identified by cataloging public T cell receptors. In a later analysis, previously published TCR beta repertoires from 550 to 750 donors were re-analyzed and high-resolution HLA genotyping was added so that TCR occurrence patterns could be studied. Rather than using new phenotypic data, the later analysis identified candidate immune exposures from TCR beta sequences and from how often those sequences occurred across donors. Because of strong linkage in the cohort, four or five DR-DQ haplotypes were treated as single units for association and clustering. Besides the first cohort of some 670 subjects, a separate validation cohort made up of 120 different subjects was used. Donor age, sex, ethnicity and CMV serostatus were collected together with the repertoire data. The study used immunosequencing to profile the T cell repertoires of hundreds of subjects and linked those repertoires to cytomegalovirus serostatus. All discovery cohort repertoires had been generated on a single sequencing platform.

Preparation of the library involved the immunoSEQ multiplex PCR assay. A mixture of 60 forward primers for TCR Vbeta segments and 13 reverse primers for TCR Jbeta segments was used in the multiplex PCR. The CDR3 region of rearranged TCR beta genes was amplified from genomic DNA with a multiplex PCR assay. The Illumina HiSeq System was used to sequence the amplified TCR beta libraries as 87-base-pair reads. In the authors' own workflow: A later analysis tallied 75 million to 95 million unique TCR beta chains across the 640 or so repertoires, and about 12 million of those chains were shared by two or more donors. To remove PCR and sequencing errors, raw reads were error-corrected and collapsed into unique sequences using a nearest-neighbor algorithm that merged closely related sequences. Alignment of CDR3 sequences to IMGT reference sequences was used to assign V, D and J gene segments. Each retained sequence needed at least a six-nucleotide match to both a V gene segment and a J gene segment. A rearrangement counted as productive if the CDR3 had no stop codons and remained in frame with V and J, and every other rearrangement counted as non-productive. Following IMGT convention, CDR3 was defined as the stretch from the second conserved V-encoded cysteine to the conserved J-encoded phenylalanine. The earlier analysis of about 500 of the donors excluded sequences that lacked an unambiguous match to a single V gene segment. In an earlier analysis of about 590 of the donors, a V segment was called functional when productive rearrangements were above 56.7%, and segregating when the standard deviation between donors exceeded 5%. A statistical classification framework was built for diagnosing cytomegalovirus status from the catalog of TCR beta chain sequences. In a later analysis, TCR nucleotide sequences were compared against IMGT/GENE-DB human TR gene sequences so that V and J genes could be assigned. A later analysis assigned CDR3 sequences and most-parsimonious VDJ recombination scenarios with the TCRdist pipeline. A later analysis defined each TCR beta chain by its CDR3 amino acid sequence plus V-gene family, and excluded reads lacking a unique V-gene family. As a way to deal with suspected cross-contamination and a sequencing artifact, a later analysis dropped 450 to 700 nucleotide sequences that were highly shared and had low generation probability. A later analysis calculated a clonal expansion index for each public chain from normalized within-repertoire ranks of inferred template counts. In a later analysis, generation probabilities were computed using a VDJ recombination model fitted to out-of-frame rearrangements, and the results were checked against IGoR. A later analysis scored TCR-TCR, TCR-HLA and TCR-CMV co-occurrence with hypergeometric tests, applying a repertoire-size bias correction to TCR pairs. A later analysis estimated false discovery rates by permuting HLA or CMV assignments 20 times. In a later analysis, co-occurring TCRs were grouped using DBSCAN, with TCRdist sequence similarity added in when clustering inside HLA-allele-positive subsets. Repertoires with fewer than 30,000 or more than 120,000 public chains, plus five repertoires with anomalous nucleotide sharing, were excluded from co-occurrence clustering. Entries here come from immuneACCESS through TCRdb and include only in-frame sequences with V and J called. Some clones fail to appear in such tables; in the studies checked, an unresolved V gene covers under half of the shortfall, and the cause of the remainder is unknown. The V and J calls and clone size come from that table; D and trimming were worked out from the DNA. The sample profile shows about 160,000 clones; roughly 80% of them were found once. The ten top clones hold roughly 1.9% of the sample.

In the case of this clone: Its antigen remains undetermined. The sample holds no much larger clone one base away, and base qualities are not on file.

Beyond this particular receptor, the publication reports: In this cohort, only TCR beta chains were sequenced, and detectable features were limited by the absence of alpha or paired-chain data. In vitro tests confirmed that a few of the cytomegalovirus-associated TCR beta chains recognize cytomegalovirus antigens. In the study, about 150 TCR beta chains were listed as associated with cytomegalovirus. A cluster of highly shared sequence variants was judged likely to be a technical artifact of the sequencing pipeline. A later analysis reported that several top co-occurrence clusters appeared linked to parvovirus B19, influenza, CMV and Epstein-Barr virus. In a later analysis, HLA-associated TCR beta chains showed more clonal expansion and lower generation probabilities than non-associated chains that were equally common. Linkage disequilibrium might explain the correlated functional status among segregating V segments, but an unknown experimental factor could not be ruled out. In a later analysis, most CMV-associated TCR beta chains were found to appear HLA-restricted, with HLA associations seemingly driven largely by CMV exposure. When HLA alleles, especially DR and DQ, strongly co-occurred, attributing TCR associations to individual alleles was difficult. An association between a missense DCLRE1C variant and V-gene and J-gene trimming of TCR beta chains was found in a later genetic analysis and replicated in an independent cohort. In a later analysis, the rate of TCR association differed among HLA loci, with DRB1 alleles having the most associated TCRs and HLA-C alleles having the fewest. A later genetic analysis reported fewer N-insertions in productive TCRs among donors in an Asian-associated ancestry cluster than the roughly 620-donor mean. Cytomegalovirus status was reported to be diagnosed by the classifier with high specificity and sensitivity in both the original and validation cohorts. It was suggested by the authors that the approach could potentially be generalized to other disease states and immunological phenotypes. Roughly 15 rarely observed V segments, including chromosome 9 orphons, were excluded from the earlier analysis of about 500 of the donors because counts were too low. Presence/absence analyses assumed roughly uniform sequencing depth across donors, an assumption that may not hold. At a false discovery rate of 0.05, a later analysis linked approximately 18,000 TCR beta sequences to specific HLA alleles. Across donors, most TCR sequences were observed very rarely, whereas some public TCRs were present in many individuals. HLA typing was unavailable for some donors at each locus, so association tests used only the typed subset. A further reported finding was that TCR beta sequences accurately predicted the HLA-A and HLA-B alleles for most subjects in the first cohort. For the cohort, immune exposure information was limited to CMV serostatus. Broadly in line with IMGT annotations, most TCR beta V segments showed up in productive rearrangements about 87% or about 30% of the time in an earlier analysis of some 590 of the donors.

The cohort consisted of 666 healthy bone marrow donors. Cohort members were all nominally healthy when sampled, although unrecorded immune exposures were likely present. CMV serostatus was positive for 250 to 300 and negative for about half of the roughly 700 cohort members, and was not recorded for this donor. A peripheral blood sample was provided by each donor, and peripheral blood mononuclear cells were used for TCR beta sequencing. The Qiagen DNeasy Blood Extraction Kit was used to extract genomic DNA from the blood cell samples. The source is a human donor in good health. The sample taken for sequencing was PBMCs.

The CDR3 sequence is CASSLGGGGASAEQYF. The DNA sequence is as follows: TGCGCCAGCAGCTTGGGTGGCGGGGGGGCCTCCGCCGAGCAGTACTTC. The chain joins TRBV5-1 to TRBJ2-7, with 9 junctional bases fitting TRBD2. V lost 0 bases and J lost 6 bases, and the count of bases not matched to a germline gene is 10. From the cysteine through the phenylalanine, the CDR3 covers 16 amino acids. Only the CDR3 DNA stays, 48 bases, in frame from base 1. The germline V gene supplies CDR1 SGHRS and CDR2 YFSETQ. The entire variable domain, with the stretches around the CDR3 drawn from the reference TRBV5-1 and TRBJ2-7 proteins, is KAGVTQTPRYLIKTRGQQVTLSCSPISGHRSVSWYQQTPGQGLQFLFEYFSETQRNKGNFPGRFSGRQFSNSRSEMNVSTLELGDSALYLCASSLGGGGASAEQYFGPGTRLTVT.